A selection of T cell receptor beta chains follows, all from one sample in a study of T cell responses to AZD1222 COVID-19 vaccine. Profiling relied on immunoSEQ multiplex PCR, and the TCRdb table lists in-frame clones only, not all of them. This repertoire shows some 120,000 clones, around nine tenths found once; its top ten account for around 1.6%. Material: peripheral blood, obtained 28 days after the second AZD1222 dose. Receptors originate from an adult who received the AZD1222 COVID-19 vaccine. The CDR3 runs from the conserved cysteine through the conserved F or W. The D gene is left open where the match is weak. Some rows mark clone size as missing; the rest say once, few, many or name a class of expanded clone.

CDR3 length	clone size	V gene	J gene	D gene	CDR3 protein	CDR3 DNA
15	NA	TRBV27	TRBJ2-7	TRBD2	CASSLSSSGLFEQYF	TGTGCCAGCAGTTTATCATCTAGCGGTCTATTCGAGCAGTACTTC
14	NA	TRBV10-3	TRBJ1-2	TRBD1	CAISWGQGEDGYTF	TGTGCCATCAGCTGGGGGCAGGGGGAGGATGGCTACACCTTC
17	NA	TRBV15	TRBJ2-1	NA	CATSRGVGGYVSGEQFF	TGTGCCACCAGCAGAGGGGTCGGGGGTTATGTTTCGGGAGAGCAGTTCTTC
15	NA	TRBV28	TRBJ1-2	TRBD1	CASSWDRQSNYGYTF	TGTGCCAGCAGTTGGGACAGGCAGTCTAACTATGGCTACACCTTC
19	NA	TRBV10-3	TRBJ1-5	TRBD1	CAISESPGTGQGSNQPQHF	TGTGCCATCAGTGAGTCCCCAGGGACAGGCCAAGGGAGCAATCAGCCCCAGCATTTT
15	NA	TRBV28	TRBJ1-3	NA	CASSHTGHSGNTIYF	TGTGCCAGCAGCCATACTGGGCACTCTGGAAACACCATATATTTT
14	NA	TRBV7-2	TRBJ2-3	NA	CASSLEPYTDTQYF	TGTGCCAGCAGCTTAGAGCCCTACACAGATACGCAGTATTTT
17	few	TRBV6-4	TRBJ1-5	NA	CASSDSKMTGRRQPQHF	TGTGCCAGCAGTGACTCGAAAATGACCGGGCGCCGACAGCCCCAGCATTTT
15	NA	TRBV9	TRBJ1-1	NA	CASSVGGGLNTEAFF	TGTGCCAGCAGCGTCGGTGGTGGACTGAACACTGAAGCTTTCTTT
18	NA	TRBV27	TRBJ2-1	TRBD1	CASSLSIGQGGGVFEQFF	TGTGCCAGCAGTTTATCGATAGGACAGGGTGGAGGGGTCTTTGAGCAGTTCTTC
12	NA	TRBV29-1	TRBJ2-7	NA	CSVGPSSYEQYF	TGCAGCGTGGGTCCCTCCTCCTACGAGCAGTACTTC
15	NA	TRBV5-5	TRBJ2-7	NA	CASSLDSLMSYEQYF	TGTGCCAGCAGCTTGGATAGCCTAATGAGCTACGAGCAGTACTTC
15	NA	TRBV4-2	TRBJ2-3	NA	CASSQVVGATDTQYF	TGTGCCAGCAGCCAAGTTGTAGGGGCTACAGATACGCAGTATTTT
16	NA	TRBV6-4	TRBJ2-1	TRBD1	CASSDSAGGDYNEQFF	TGTGCCAGCAGTGACTCGGCAGGGGGCGACTACAATGAGCAGTTCTTC
14	NA	TRBV30	TRBJ2-1	NA	CAWSVRRRYNEQFF	TGTGCCTGGAGTGTCCGGAGACGCTACAATGAGCAGTTCTTC
15	once	TRBV27	TRBJ2-5	TRBD1	CASSSGTARQETQYF	TGTGCCAGCAGTTCGGGGACAGCAAGGCAAGAGACCCAGTACTTC
13	NA	TRBV7-2	TRBJ1-5	NA	CASSLGVGQPQHF	TGTGCCAGCAGCTTAGGTGTCGGTCAGCCCCAGCATTTT
15	NA	TRBV4-1	TRBJ1-2	NA	CASSQGGPIPPGYTF	TGCGCCAGCAGCCAAGGCGGCCCTATCCCCCCTGGCTACACCTTC
16	NA	TRBV9	TRBJ1-3	NA	CASSPGIDYSGNTIYF	TGTGCCAGCAGCCCCGGAATCGACTACTCTGGAAACACCATATATTTT
15	NA	TRBV7-2	TRBJ1-6	NA	CASSLSRSYNSPLHF	TGTGCCAGCAGCTTAAGCCGCTCCTATAATTCACCCCTCCACTTT
13	NA	TRBV5-6	TRBJ1-5	NA	CASSLGGDQPQHF	TGTGCCAGCAGCTTGGGAGGGGATCAGCCCCAGCATTTT
13	NA	TRBV4-1	TRBJ2-1	NA	CASSQDGYNEQFF	TGCGCCAGCAGCCAAGATGGATACAATGAGCAGTTCTTC
13	NA	TRBV28	TRBJ1-2	NA	CASSLAAQGGYTF	TGTGCCAGCAGTTTAGCGGCCCAGGGGGGCTACACCTTC
14	NA	TRBV3-1/TRBV3-2	TRBJ2-7	NA	CASSFIRSTYEQYF	TGTGCCAGCAGCTTCATACGGTCTACCTACGAGCAGTACTTC
17	NA	TRBV10-3	TRBJ2-1	TRBD2	CAIAGLAGPSSYNEQFF	TGTGCCATCGCGGGACTAGCGGGTCCGAGCTCCTACAATGAGCAGTTCTTC
14	NA	TRBV27	TRBJ2-4	TRBD2	CASSGGRLKNIQYF	TGTGCCAGCTCGGGGGGGAGACTCAAAAACATTCAGTACTTC
17	NA	TRBV6-4	TRBJ1-1	NA	CASSDSETGPRNTEAFF	TGTGCCAGCAGTGACTCAGAAACGGGGCCAAGGAACACTGAAGCTTTCTTT
14	NA	TRBV6-5	TRBJ2-2	NA	CASSYPRNTGELFF	TGTGCCAGCAGTTACCCCAGGAACACCGGGGAGCTGTTTTTT
12	once	TRBV30	TRBJ1-2	NA	CACSGGVDGYTF	TGTGCCTGCAGCGGGGGGGTGGATGGCTACACCTTC
15	NA	TRBV28	TRBJ1-5	NA	CASSQPVRGNQPQHF	TGTGCCAGCAGCCAACCGGTACGGGGCAATCAGCCCCAGCATTTT
11	NA	TRBV5-8	TRBJ1-2	NA	CASRRRDGYTF	TGTGCCAGCCGAAGACGCGATGGCTACACCTTC
13	NA	TRBV7-3	TRBJ2-1	NA	CASSFSEGNEQFF	TGTGCCAGCAGCTTTTCCGAAGGAAATGAGCAGTTCTTC
14	NA	TRBV21-1	TRBJ2-7	NA	CASSRGRVPYEQYF	TGTGCCAGCAGCAGGGGTAGGGTTCCCTACGAGCAGTACTTC
14	NA	TRBV6-5	TRBJ2-1	NA	CATTEEGRTNEQFF	TGTGCCACGACCGAGGAGGGCCGGACCAATGAGCAGTTCTTC
15	NA	TRBV6-5	TRBJ2-3	NA	CASSPGTTSTDTQYF	TGTGCCAGCAGTCCCGGGACCACGAGCACAGATACGCAGTATTTT
15	once	TRBV11-1	TRBJ2-7	TRBD1	CASKSNRGVSYEQYF	TGTGCCAGCAAGTCAAACAGGGGGGTCTCCTACGAGCAGTACTTC
17	NA	TRBV18	TRBJ2-7	TRBD1	CASSQAMGQGLTYEQYF	TGTGCCAGCTCGCAAGCGATGGGACAGGGGTTAACCTACGAGCAGTACTTC
16	NA	TRBV9	TRBJ2-1	TRBD2	CASSVVLAGAYNEQFF	TGTGCCAGCAGCGTAGTACTAGCGGGAGCCTACAATGAGCAGTTCTTC
15	NA	TRBV2	TRBJ1-6	TRBD1	CASSEAGRGQSPLHF	TGTGCCAGCAGTGAAGCGGGCAGGGGGCAATCACCCCTCCACTTT
19	NA	TRBV9	TRBJ2-1	TRBD2	CASSAPLAGGTSSYNEQFF	TGTGCCAGCAGCGCCCCCCTAGCGGGAGGGACTAGCTCCTACAATGAGCAGTTCTTC
12	NA	TRBV9	TRBJ1-2	NA	CASEGLHYGYTF	TGTGCCAGCGAGGGACTTCACTATGGCTACACCTTC
12	once	TRBV28	TRBJ1-1	TRBD1	CASNRGNTEAFF	TGTGCCAGCAACAGGGGAAACACTGAAGCTTTCTTT
16	NA	TRBV4-1	TRBJ2-3	TRBD2	CASSLRTSGMVDTQYF	TGCGCCAGCAGCCTAAGGACTAGCGGGATGGTTGATACGCAGTATTTT
12	NA	TRBV30	TRBJ1-1	NA	CAWSVLQTISFF	TGTGCCTGGAGTGTACTACAGACTATTAGTTTCTTT
15	once	TRBV24-1	TRBJ2-1	TRBD1	CATSEWAGGINEQFF	TGTGCCACCAGTGAGTGGGCAGGGGGTATAAATGAGCAGTTCTTC
13	NA	TRBV2	TRBJ1-2	TRBD1	CASSLTGEGGYTF	TGTGCCAGCAGTCTTACAGGGGAAGGGGGCTACACCTTC
15	NA	TRBV4-2	TRBJ1-2	NA	CASSQEHRQNYGYTF	TGTGCCAGCAGCCAAGAACATAGGCAAAACTATGGCTACACCTTC
13	NA	TRBV27	TRBJ1-5	NA	CASSHRAYQPQHF	TGTGCCAGCAGCCACAGGGCCTATCAGCCCCAGCATTTT
13	NA	TRBV10-3	TRBJ2-3	TRBD2	CATQRGHEDTQYF	TGTGCCACCCAGCGGGGCCATGAGGATACGCAGTATTTT